A selection of T cell receptor beta chains follows, all from one sample in a study of blood T cell repertoires in COVID-19. Sequencing was performed with immunoSEQ multiplex PCR; in TCRdb, only in-frame clones are kept and a portion is missing. The data hold over 65,000 clones, with around 90% observed a single time. The material sequenced was peripheral blood. These TCRs come from a man aged 50-60 years with active COVID-19. CDR3s include the opening cysteine and the closing phenylalanine or tryptophan. D genes are given only for firm matches. The size field is filled for only some rows; it gives once, few, many or a size class.

abundance,d_gene,j_gene,v_gene,CDR3aa,CDR3nt
-,-,TRBJ2-3,TRBV28,CASSLDTRTDTQYF,TGTGCCAGCAGTTTAGACACCCGCACAGATACGCAGTATTTT
-,-,TRBJ1-1,TRBV4-3,CASSQGALYPNTEAFF,TGCGCCAGCAGCCAAGGGGCGCTATACCCGAACACTGAAGCTTTCTTT
-,-,TRBJ1-3,TRBV7-2,CASSPGPGRLLGNTIYF,TGTGCCAGCAGCCCCGGCCCCGGGAGGCTATTGGGAAACACCATATATTTT
few,-,TRBJ1-1,TRBV10-2,CASNSGGPNTEAFF,TGCGCCAGCAACTCGGGGGGGCCGAACACTGAAGCTTTCTTT
-,-,TRBJ1-1,TRBV7-6,CASSILDSDRNTEAFF,TGTGCCAGCAGCATACTCGACAGCGACCGAAACACTGAAGCTTTCTTT
-,TRBD1,TRBJ2-7,TRBV7-3,CASSPGTETYEQYF,TGTGCCAGCAGCCCGGGGACAGAGACCTACGAGCAGTACTTC
-,-,TRBJ2-7,TRBV2,CASSARQDPYF,TGTGCCAGCAGTGCGAGACAGGATCCGTACTTC
-,-,TRBJ1-5,TRBV28,CASRQALFSPQHF,TGTGCCTCTAGACAGGCGCTCTTTTCGCCCCAGCATTTT
once,TRBD2,TRBJ2-2,TRBV11-1,CASSSGLAGGVGELFF,TGTGCCAGCAGCTCGGGACTAGCGGGAGGGGTCGGGGAGCTGTTTTTT
-,-,TRBJ2-7,TRBV9,CASSVNPWPGEMNEQYF,TGTGCCAGCAGCGTTAACCCTTGGCCGGGGGAGATGAACGAGCAGTACTTC
-,TRBD2,TRBJ2-3,TRBV29-1,CSAASVGGGDTQYF,TGCAGCGCCGCCTCTGTCGGGGGAGGGGATACGCAGTATTTT
-,TRBD2,TRBJ2-1,TRBV4-2,CASSQDSAGAVYNEQFF,TGTGCCAGCAGCCAAGACTCGGCGGGAGCCGTCTACAATGAGCAGTTCTTC
once,TRBD1,TRBJ2-3,TRBV9,CASSVLGQGASTDTQYF,TGTGCCAGCAGCGTACTGGGACAGGGAGCATCCACAGATACGCAGTATTTT
-,-,TRBJ2-1,TRBV29-1,CSVSRGSSYNEQFF,TGCAGCGTATCTCGGGGGAGCTCCTACAATGAGCAGTTCTTC
-,TRBD1,TRBJ2-1,TRBV29-1,CSVRGRMTNEQFF,TGCAGCGTCAGGGGGCGCATGACCAATGAGCAGTTCTTC